Each of the 11 T cell receptor beta chains below was sequenced from the same sample in a study of blood T cells in healthy people across ages. A second PCR of about 7 to 12 cycles used a sample-barcoded 5' primer and a J-beta primer mix. TCRdb recomputed calls from the 5' RACE reads with MiXCR, one row per CDR3 protein. Of 1.5 million to 2 million distinct CDR3 sequences listed, under 30% are singletons. Material: blood. The receptors stem from a woman aged 25 to 39 in good health.

The V and J genes are TRBV9 and TRBJ1-1; possible D gene TRBD1, 6 bases. V was clipped by 1 base and J by 0 bases, with 16 bases between them. This CDR3 spans 17 amino acids. The germline gives CDR1 SGDLS, CDR2 YYNGEE. The DNA for the CDR3 is TGTGCCAGCAGCGTATTAAGACCGGGACATCTGAACACTGAAGCTTTCTTT. It encodes CASSVLRPGHLNTEAFF.

The chain is built from TRBV12-3 or TRBV12-4 and TRBJ2-5; 11 bases agree with TRBD2. The V gene end was trimmed by 6 bases and the J gene end by 1 base; junction bases not matched to a gene: 4. The CDR3 is 15 residues long. The CDR3 region has the DNA TGTGCCAGCAGAACAACTAGCGGGGGCCAAGAGACCCAGTACTTC. This encodes CASRTTSGGQETQYF.

This clonotype came up a few times. The rearrangement joins TRBV6-2 or TRBV6-3 to TRBJ2-7; D is unresolved. The V end lost 2 bases, the J end lost 3 bases, and 8 bases lay between the germline ends. The CDR3 length is 13 residues. The germline V gene encodes CDR1 MNHEY and CDR2 SVGEGT. CDR3 residues: CASSYPHDYEQYF. In nucleotides, the CDR3 is TGTGCCAGCAGTTACCCCCATGACTACGAGCAGTACTTC.

The chain uses TRBV29-1 and TRBJ2-5; no reliable D call. Germline V lookup: CDR1 SQVTM, CDR2 ANQGSEA. CDR3 length equals 13 residues. The germline V and J ends were trimmed by 4 bases and 0 bases, with 9 bases remaining between them. CDR3 nucleotides: TGCAGCGTTGCAGTATCAGACCAAGAGACCCAGTACTTC. This sequence encodes CSVAVSDQETQYF.

The chain recombines TRBV6-2 or TRBV6-3 with TRBJ2-2; D ambiguous. In germline, CDR1 is MNHEY, CDR2 SVGEGT. The V end was cut by 6 bases, the J end by 1 base, with 9 bases between. CDR3 length: 14 residues. This CDR3 reads CASSPSRNTGELFF. CDR3 bases: TGTGCCAGCAGCCCTTCCAGGAACACCGGGGAGCTGTTTTTT.

To note about this clonotype: A much larger clone differs from this one at a single base, so this may be a read error. This chain joins TRBV7-2 and TRBJ1-1; D is ambiguous. The CDR3 runs 12 residues. In germline, CDR1 is SGHTA, CDR2 FQGNSA. The chain's CDR3 is CAGSLQGIEAFF. DNA for the CDR3: TGTGCCGGCAGCCTCCAAGGTATTGAAGCTTTCTTT.

This chain links TRBV19 with TRBJ2-4; unclear D gene. Germline V CDR1 and CDR2: LNHDA, SQIVND (reference sequence). CDR3 length equals 13 residues. V lost 3 bases to trimming and J lost 8 bases, with 11 bases between them. The chain's CDR3 is CASSIGERDIQYF. Here the CDR3 DNA reads TGTGCCAGTAGTATTGGGGAAAGGGACATTCAGTACTTC.

This clonotype was picked up many times. The chain joins TRBV5-1 to TRBJ2-7; D perhaps matches TRBD2 (6 bases). CDR3 length equals 14 residues. V was trimmed by 0 bases and J by 5 bases, leaving 12 bases between them. Germline V lookup: CDR1 SGHRS, CDR2 YFSETQ. The CDR3 nucleotides are TGCGCCAGCAGCTTGGTTGGGGAGGTAAACGAGCAGTACTTC. It specifies CASSLVGEVNEQYF.

This clonotype was observed at least ten times. This sequence joins TRBV20-1 and TRBJ1-2; weak D call: TRBD1 (5 bases). The CDR3 spans 13 residues. Trimming left V 3 bases short and J 3 bases short, with 11 bases between. Germline assignment: CDR1 DFQATT and CDR2 SNEGSKA (reference sequence). CDR3 region: CSARAGTDYGYTF. The CDR3 DNA is TGCAGTGCTAGGGCCGGGACGGACTATGGCTACACCTTC.

V is TRBV14 and J is TRBJ2-7; D is uncertain. Trimming took 0 bases from V and 6 from J, leaving 15 bases between them. The CDR3 is 15 residues long. Germline CDR1 SGHDN, CDR2 FVKESK. CDR3 nucleotide sequence: TGTGCCAGCAGCCAAGATGTCATACCTACCCGCGAGCAGTACTTC. Translating it yields CASSQDVIPTREQYF.

This clonotype was found a few times. This rearrangement joins TRBV6-5 to TRBJ2-7; no clear D. In germline, CDR1 is MNHEY, CDR2 SVGAGI. Trimming left V 6 bases short and J 11 bases short, with 11 bases between. This CDR3 has 10 residues. Here the CDR3 reads CASRSRVEYF. The DNA of the CDR3 is TGTGCCAGCAGGTCTAGAGTCGAGTACTTC.